This TCR beta chain was observed in a study of blood T cell repertoires in COVID-19. Trimming left V 4 bases short and J 6 bases short, with 12 bases between. The CDR3 sequence is 13 residues long. Germline loops: CDR1 SGDLS, CDR2 YYNGEE. TCRdb's copy holds only in-frame clones and misses some; the assay was immunoSEQ multiplex PCR. The table lists 100,000 to 150,000 clones, around 81% of them singletons. The sample consisted of peripheral blood. The receptor was isolated from a woman aged 45-65 years with acute or convalescent COVID-19. The chain employs TRBV9 and TRBJ2-3, with D unclear. CDR3 residues: CASSYGGTDTQYF. The CDR3 DNA is TGTGCCAGCAGCTACGGCGGTACGGATACGCAGTATTTT.